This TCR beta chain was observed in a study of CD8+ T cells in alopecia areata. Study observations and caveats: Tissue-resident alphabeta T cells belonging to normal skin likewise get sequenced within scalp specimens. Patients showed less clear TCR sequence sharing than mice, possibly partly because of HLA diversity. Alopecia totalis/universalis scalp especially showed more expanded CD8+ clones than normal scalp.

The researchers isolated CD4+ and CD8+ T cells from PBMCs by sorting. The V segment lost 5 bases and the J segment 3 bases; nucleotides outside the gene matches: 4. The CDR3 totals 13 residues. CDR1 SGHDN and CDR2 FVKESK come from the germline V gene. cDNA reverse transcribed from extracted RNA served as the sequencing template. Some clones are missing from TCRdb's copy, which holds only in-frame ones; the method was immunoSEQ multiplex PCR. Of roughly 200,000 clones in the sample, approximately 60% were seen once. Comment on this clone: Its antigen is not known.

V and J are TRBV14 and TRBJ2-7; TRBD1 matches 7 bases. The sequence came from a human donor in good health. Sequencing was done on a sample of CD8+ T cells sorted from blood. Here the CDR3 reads CASSGDRDYEQYF. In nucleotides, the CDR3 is TGTGCCAGCAGCGGCGACAGGGACTACGAGCAGTACTTC.